The rows below give T cell receptor beta chains drawn from one sample of a study of beta chain features in type 1 diabetes. Only in-frame clones appear in the TCRdb table, and some are missing; sequencing was by immunoSEQ multiplex PCR. The sample yields a few hundred thousand clones, around 9.6% seen once. Sequences were obtained from central memory CD4+ T cells from blood. The origin of the receptors is a man aged 25-45 years with type 1 diabetes. Each CDR3 is given with its conserved first and last residue. The D gene is left open where the match is weak. Size tells how often a clone was seen (once, few, many) or the class of an expanded clone, and some rows leave it out.

V	J	size	D	DNA	CDR3
TRBV28	TRBJ2-3	.	.	TGTGCCAGCAGCCCCGGACAGATGCGGTATTTT	CASSPGQMRYF
TRBV7-6	TRBJ2-1	.	TRBD2	TGTGCCAGCAGCTCCATAACCAGAGCGGGGGGTTTGAATGAGCAGTTCTTC	CASSSITRAGGLNEQFF
TRBV7-2	TRBJ2-7	.	.	TGTGCCAGCAGCTTAGGCCGACTTGGAGGGCCCATCCACGAGCAGTACTTC	CASSLGRLGGPIHEQYF
TRBV7-9	TRBJ2-6	few	.	TGTGCCAGCACCACAGCCGACTCTGGGGCCAACGTCCTGACTTTC	CASTTADSGANVLTF
TRBV7-9	TRBJ2-7	.	TRBD1	TGTGCCAGCGGGACAGGGCCTTACGAGCAGTACTTC	CASGTGPYEQYF
TRBV29-1	TRBJ2-5	many	.	TGCAGCGTTGCACTTTCGTTTGGCGAGACCCAGTACTTC	CSVALSFGETQYF
TRBV10-3	TRBJ2-5	many	.	TGTGCCATCAGGGATTTTACTACCCAAGAGACCCAGTACTTC	CAIRDFTTQETQYF
TRBV5-1	TRBJ1-4	.	.	TGCGCCAGCAGCTCCGACGGAGACTGGGAAAAACTGTTTTTT	CASSSDGDWEKLFF
TRBV10-3	TRBJ2-1	many	TRBD2	TGTGCCATCAGTGATATGGGCGGGAGTGGAAATGAGCAGTTCTTC	CAISDMGGSGNEQFF
TRBV7-9	TRBJ1-2	few	TRBD1	TGTGCCAGCAGCTTACTTCGGACAGGCAATGGCTACACCTTC	CASSLLRTGNGYTF
TRBV25-1	TRBJ2-2	.	TRBD1	TGTGCCAGCAACAGGGGGACCGGGGAGCTGTTTTTT	CASNRGTGELFF
TRBV7-8	TRBJ1-2	.	TRBD1	TGTGCCAGCAGCCCCTCCCGGGACAGGAGTTATGGCTACACCTTC	CASSPSRDRSYGYTF
TRBV6-5	TRBJ2-1	few	.	TGTGCCAGCAGTTCAAGAAAGGACGACCAGCAGTTCTTC	CASSSRKDDQQFF
TRBV13	TRBJ2-7	.	TRBD2	TGTGCCAGCAGCAACCGACTAGCGGGAGGCTACGAGCAGTACTTC	CASSNRLAGGYEQYF
TRBV28	TRBJ1-4	.	TRBD1	TGTGCCAGCAGGGATGGGACAGGGAGCGAAAAACTGTTTTTT	CASRDGTGSEKLFF
TRBV4-3	TRBJ2-7	.	TRBD2	TGCGCCAGCAGCCAATTCCGGGGGGGAACCTCCTACGAGCAGTACTTC	CASSQFRGGTSYEQYF
TRBV11-1	TRBJ1-5	.	.	TGTGCCAGCAGCTGGGGTTATCAGCCCCAGCATTTT	CASSWGYQPQHF
TRBV28	TRBJ1-2	.	.	TGTGCCAGCAGTTTACGTGACTATGGCTACACCTTC	CASSLRDYGYTF
TRBV7-9	TRBJ2-1	few	TRBD2	TGTGCCAGCAGCTTAGAGGTTGGGGTCGGGAGGGCCTACAATGAGCAGTTCTTC	CASSLEVGVGRAYNEQFF
TRBV5-5	TRBJ2-1	.	.	TGTGCCAGCAGCTTGTTGGGAAGTGGCGCGCCCTACAATGAGCAGTTCTTC	CASSLLGSGAPYNEQFF
TRBV4-3	TRBJ2-5	many	.	TGCGCCAGCAGCCCTAAAATGGCAGTGGGAGAGACCCAGTACTTC	CASSPKMAVGETQYF
TRBV7-2	TRBJ2-1	few	TRBD2	TGTGCCAGCAGCCTAGGGACTAGCGGTTCCGGCAATGAGCAGTTCTTC	CASSLGTSGSGNEQFF
TRBV28	TRBJ2-1	many	.	TGTGCCAGCAGTTCACACAGGGTCCCAAATGAGCAGTTCTTC	CASSSHRVPNEQFF
TRBV15	TRBJ2-1	.	.	TGTGCCACCAGCAGAAGGGAAAATGAGCAGTTCTTC	CATSRRENEQFF
TRBV7-2	TRBJ2-2	.	.	TGTGCCAGCAGCTTAGCGACAGAAACCGGGGAGCTGTTTTTT	CASSLATETGELFF
TRBV18	TRBJ2-7	.	.	TGTGCCAGCTCACCCCAGGGAGGGGGGACCTACGAGCAGTACTTC	CASSPQGGGTYEQYF
TRBV11-1	TRBJ2-2	.	TRBD2	TGTGCCAGCAGCGCCGGGACTAGCGGGAGGAGCGGGGAGCTGTTTTTT	CASSAGTSGRSGELFF
TRBV5-1	TRBJ2-7	few	.	TGCGCCAGCAGCTCAGACGGACTCTACGAGCAGTACTTC	CASSSDGLYEQYF
TRBV2	TRBJ1-2	many	.	TGTGCCAGCAGTCGGGCGGGCTATGGCTACACCTTC	CASSRAGYGYTF
TRBV4-1	TRBJ2-7	.	TRBD2	TGCGCCAGCAGCCAAGAGAGGACTAGCGGAACCTACGAGCAGTACTTC	CASSQERTSGTYEQYF
TRBV30	TRBJ2-2	.	.	TGTGCCTGGACCCCCCGGGGCAGTACGAACACCGGGGAGCTGTTTTTT	CAWTPRGSTNTGELFF
TRBV5-1	TRBJ2-3	few	.	TGCGCCAGCAGCTTGGCCGGACCCCAAGGGCGTAGTGCAGATACGCAGTATTTT	CASSLAGPQGRSADTQYF